This T cell receptor beta chain was identified in a study of shared clonotypes between healthy human individuals. Using approximately 200 ng DNA, tens of thousands of T cell genomes, the sorted-subset replicate PCRs were run. The repertoire was sequenced with immunoSEQ multiplex PCR; TCRdb's copy has only in-frame clones and lacks some. Of 550,000 to 750,000 clones listed, 90% to 95% are singletons. General observations from the study: Relative to their counterparts shared across all four donors, non-shared clonotypes exhibited diminished generation probabilities. Across a handful of donors, naive CD4 shared roughly 5%, naive CD8 over 3%, memory CD4 less than 2.5%, memory CD8 roughly 0.37%.

The naive CD8 population came from CD45RO-negative cells selected for CCR7, without terminally differentiated effector memory CD45RA+ cells. Points on this clone: What it recognizes is unknown.

Germline assignment: CDR1 SGHRS and CDR2 YFSETQ. V shed 5 bases and J 5 bases; nucleotides not matched to a gene: 8. CDR3 length equals 15 residues. This receptor was taken from a man aged 30 to 39 in good health. The sample consisted of naive CD8+ T cells sorted from blood. V and J are TRBV5-1 and TRBJ1-1, with TRBD1 identical over 11 bases. This CDR3 reads CASSWTGGESTEAFF. CDR3 nucleotide sequence: TGCGCCAGCAGTTGGACAGGGGGCGAAAGTACTGAAGCTTTCTTT.